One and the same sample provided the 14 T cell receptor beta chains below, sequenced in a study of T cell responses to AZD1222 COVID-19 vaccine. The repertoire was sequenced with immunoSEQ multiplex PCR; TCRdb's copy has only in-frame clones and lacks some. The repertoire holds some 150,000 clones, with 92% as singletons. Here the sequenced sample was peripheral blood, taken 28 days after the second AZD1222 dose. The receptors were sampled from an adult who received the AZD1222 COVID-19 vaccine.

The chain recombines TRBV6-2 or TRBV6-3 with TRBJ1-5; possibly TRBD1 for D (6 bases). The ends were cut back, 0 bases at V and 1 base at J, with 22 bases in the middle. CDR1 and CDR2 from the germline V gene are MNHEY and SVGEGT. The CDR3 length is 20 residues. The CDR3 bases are TGTGCCAGCAGTTACTCTCTGGGGGCAGGTGGTAGAATAAGCAATCAGCCCCAGCATTTT. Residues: CASSYSLGAGGRISNQPQHF.

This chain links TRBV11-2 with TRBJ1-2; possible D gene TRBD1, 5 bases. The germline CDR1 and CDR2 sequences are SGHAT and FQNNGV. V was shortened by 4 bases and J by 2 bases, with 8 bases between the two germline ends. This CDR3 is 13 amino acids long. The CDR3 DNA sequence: TGTGCCAGCAGCTCCGACAGAAACTATGGCTACACCTTC. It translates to CASSSDRNYGYTF.

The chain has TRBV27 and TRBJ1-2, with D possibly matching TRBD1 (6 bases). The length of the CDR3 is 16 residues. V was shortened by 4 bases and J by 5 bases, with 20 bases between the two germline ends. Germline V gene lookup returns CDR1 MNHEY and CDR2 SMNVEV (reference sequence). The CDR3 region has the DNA TGTGCCAGCAGTTCCGGGGGGACATATCGTCGGTATGGCTACACCTTC. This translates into CASSSGGTYRRYGYTF.

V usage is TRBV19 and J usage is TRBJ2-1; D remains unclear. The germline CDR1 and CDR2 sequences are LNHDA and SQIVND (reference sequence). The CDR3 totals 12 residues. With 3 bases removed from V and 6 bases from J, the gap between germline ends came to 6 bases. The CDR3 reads CASSMSRNEQFF. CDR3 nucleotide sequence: TGTGCCAGTAGTATGAGTCGCAATGAGCAGTTCTTC.

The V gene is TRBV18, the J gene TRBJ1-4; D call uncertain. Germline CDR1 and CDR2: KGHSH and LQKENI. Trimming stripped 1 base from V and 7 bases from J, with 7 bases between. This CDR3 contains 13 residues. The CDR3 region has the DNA TGTGCCAGCTCACCACTTAAGAGTGAAAAACTGTTTTTT. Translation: CASSPLKSEKLFF.

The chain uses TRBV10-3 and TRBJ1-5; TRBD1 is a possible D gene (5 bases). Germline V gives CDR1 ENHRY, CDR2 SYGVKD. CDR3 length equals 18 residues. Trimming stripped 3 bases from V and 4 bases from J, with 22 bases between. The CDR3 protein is CAISDPLEGGARNQPQHF. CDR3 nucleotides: TGTGCCATCAGTGACCCCTTAGAAGGTGGGGCGCGAAATCAGCCCCAGCATTTT.

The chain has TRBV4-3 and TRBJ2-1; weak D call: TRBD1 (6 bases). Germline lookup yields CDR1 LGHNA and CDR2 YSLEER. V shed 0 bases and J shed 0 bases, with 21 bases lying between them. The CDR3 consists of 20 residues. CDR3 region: CASSQEPALSGTLSYNEQFF. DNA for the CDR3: TGCGCCAGCAGCCAAGAGCCCGCCCTCTCCGGGACACTCTCCTACAATGAGCAGTTCTTC.

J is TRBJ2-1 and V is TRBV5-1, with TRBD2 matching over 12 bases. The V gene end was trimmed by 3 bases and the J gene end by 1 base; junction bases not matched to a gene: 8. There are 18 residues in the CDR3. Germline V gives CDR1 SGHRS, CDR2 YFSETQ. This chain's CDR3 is CASSWSLAGGPSYNEQFF. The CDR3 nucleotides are TGCGCCAGCAGCTGGAGTCTAGCGGGAGGGCCATCCTACAATGAGCAGTTCTTC. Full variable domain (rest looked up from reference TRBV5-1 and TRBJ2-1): KAGVTQTPRYLIKTRGQQVTLSCSPISGHRSVSWYQQTPGQGLQFLFEYFSETQRNKGNFPGRFSGRQFSNSRSEMNVSTLELGDSALYLCASSWSLAGGPSYNEQFFGPGTRLTVL.

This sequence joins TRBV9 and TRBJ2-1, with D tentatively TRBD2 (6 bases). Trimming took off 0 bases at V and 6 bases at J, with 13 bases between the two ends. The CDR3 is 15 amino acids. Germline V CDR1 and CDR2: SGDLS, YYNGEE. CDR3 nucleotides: TGTGCCAGCAGCGTAGAGGTCGGGAGAACCAATGAGCAGTTCTTC. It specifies CASSVEVGRTNEQFF.

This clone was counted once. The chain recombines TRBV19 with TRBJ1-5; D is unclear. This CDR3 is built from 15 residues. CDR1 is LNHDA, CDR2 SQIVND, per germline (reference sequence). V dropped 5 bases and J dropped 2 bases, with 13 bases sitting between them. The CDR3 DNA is TGTGCCAGTAGTTCCCCCGGCCGGGGCAATCAGCCCCAGCATTTT. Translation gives CASSSPGRGNQPQHF.

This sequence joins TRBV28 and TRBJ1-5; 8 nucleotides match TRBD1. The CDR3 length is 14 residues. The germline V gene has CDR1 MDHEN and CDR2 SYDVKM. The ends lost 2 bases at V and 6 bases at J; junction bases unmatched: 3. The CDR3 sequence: CASSLPGGGQPQHF. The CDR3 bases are TGTGCCAGCAGTTTACCAGGGGGCGGTCAGCCCCAGCATTTT. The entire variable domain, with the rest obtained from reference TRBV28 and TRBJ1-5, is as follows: DVKVTQSSRYLVKRTGEKVFLECVQDMDHENMFWYRQDPGLGLRLIYFSYDVKMKEKGDIPEGYSVSREKKERFSLILESASTNQTSMYLCASSLPGGGQPQHFGDGTRLSIL.

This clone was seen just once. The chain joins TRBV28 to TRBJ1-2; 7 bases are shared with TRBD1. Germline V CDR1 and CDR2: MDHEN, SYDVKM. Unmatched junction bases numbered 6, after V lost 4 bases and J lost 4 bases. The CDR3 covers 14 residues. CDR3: CASSSRQGTYGYTF. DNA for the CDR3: TGTGCCAGCAGTTCTCGACAGGGAACCTATGGCTACACCTTC.

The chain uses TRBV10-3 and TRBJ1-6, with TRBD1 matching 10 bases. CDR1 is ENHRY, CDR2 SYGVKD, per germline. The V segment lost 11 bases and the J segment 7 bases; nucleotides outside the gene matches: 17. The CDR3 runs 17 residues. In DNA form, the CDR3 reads TGTGCCTCAGGACCGGGACAGGGGATCGATGGGAATTCACCCCTCCACTTT. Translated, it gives CASGPGQGIDGNSPLHF.

The CDR3 coding sequence is TGCGCCAGCAGGGATCGACAGGTGCCGGGCACTGAAGCTTTCTTT. It yields the protein CASRDRQVPGTEAFF. The chain employs TRBV4-3 and TRBJ1-1; weak D call: TRBD1 (6 bases). V lost 6 bases to trimming and J lost 4 bases, with 18 bases between them. Germline-derived CDR1 and CDR2 are LGHNA and YSLEER. This CDR3 contains 15 residues.